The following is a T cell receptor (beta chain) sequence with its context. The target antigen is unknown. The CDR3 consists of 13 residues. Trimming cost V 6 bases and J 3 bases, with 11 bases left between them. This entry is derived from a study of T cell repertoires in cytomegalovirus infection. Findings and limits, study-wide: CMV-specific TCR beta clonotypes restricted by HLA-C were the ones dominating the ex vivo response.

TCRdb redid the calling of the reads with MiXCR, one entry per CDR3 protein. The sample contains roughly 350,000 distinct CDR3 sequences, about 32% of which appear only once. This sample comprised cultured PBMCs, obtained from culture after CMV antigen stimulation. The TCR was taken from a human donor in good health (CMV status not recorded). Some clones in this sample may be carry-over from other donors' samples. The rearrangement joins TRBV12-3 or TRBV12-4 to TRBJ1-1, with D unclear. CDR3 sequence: CASSQRGYTEAFF. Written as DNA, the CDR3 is TGTGCCAGCAGCCAAAGAGGGTACACTGAAGCTTTCTTT.